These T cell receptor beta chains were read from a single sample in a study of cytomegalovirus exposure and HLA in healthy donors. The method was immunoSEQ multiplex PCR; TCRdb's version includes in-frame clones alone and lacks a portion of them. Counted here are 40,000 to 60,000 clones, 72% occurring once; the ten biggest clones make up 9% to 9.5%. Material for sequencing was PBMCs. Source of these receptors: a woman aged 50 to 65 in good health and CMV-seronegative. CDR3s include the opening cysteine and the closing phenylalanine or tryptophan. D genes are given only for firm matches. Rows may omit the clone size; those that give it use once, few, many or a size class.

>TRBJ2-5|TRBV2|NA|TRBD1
TGTGCCAGCAGCCAGACAGGGAAAACAAAGACCCAGTACTTC
CASSQTGKTKTQYF
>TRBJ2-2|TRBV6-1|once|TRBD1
TGTGCCAGCACGACAGGGGCAAACACCGGGGAGCTGTTTTTT
CASTTGANTGELFF
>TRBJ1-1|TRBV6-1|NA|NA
TGTGCCAGCAGTGGAGGCGGGGGGAGCTTGAACACTGAAGCTTTCTTT
CASSGGGGSLNTEAFF
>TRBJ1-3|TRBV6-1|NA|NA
TGTGCCAGCAGTGAAGGGGGAGGGACTGGAAACACCATATATTTT
CASSEGGGTGNTIYF
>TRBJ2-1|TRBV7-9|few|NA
TGTGCCAGCAGCCTAAGCGGTTCCTACAATGAGCAGTTCTTC
CASSLSGSYNEQFF
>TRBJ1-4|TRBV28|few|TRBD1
TGTGCCAGCAGTTTGTCCGGGACAGGCGGTCTATCTAATGAAAAACTGTTTTTT
CASSLSGTGGLSNEKLFF
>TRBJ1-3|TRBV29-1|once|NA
TGCAGCGTTGTGTTAGGCGGAGACACCATATATTTT
CSVVLGGDTIYF
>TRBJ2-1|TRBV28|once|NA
TGTGCCAGCAGTGTCCTGCGGAATGAGCAGTTCTTC
CASSVLRNEQFF
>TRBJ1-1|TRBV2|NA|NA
TGTGCCAGCATTAGTCCGAACACTGAAGCTTTCTTT
CASISPNTEAFF
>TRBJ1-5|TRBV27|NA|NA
TGTGCCAGCAGTTTACGGCAAGGGGGTCAGCCCCAGCATTTT
CASSLRQGGQPQHF
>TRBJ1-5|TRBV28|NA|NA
TGTGCCAGCAGTTTACCCTCGGGTTATAGCAATCAGCCCCAGCATTTT
CASSLPSGYSNQPQHF
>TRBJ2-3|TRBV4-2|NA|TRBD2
TGTGCCAGCAGCCCTCCTGGACTAGCGGGGGGGCGGAGCACAGATACGCAGTATTTT
CASSPPGLAGGRSTDTQYF
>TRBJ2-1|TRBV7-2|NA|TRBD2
TGTGCCAGCAGAGCACCGGGACTAGCGGGAGGAGGCGAGCAGTTCTTC
CASRAPGLAGGGEQFF
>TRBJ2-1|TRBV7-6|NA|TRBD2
TGTGCCAGCGGCGAGCGGGAGGGCCTTGGGAATGAGCAGTTCTTC
CASGEREGLGNEQFF
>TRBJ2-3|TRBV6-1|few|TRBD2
TGTGCCAGCAGTGAGCAGTTAGCGGGGGGGCTGACAGATACGCAGTATTTT
CASSEQLAGGLTDTQYF
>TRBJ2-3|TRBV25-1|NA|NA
TGTGCCAGCAGTGGTTCGGGGAGTGTGAATACGCAGTATTTT
CASSGSGSVNTQYF
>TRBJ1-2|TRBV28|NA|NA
TGTGCCAGCAGTTTTCAGGGGACGAATGGCTACACCTTC
CASSFQGTNGYTF
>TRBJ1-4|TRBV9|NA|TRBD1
TGTGCCAGCAGCGCTGCCCAGGGGGTCGTTAGTAGTGAAAAACTGTTTTTT
CASSAAQGVVSSEKLFF
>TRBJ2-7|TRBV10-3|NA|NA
TGTGCCATCAGTAGCAGGGTGAACGAGCAGTACTTC
CAISSRVNEQYF
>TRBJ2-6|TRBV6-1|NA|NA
TGTGCCAGCATTAGTCCAACGTCTGGGGCCAACGTCCTGACTTTC
CASISPTSGANVLTF
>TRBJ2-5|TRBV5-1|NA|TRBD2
TGCGCCAGCAGCTTGGCCATAGGACTAGCTGGACAAGAGACCCAGTACTTC
CASSLAIGLAGQETQYF
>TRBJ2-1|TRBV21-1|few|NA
TGTGCCAGCAGCGGGAAGGCGGGGAGAACGGTCTATGAGCAGTTCTTC
CASSGKAGRTVYEQFF
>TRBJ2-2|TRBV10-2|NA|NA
TGCGCCAGCACTGGGTTCGGGAGAGGGACGGTGAACGGGGAGCTGTTTTTT
CASTGFGRGTVNGELFF
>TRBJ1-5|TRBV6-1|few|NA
TGTGCCAGCAGTGAACCCTCAGGCCATCAGCCCCAGCATTTT
CASSEPSGHQPQHF
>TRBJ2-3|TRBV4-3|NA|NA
TGCGCCAGCAAAGGAGGAAGCTCGGAGACAGGCAATACGCAGTATTTT
CASKGGSSETGNTQYF
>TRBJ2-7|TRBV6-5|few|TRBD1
TGTGCCAGCAGAGCAGGACAGGGATGGACCGAGCAGTACTTC
CASRAGQGWTEQYF
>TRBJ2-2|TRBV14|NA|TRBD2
TGTGCCAGCACCGGGGGGGCAATCGCGAACACCGGGGAGCTGTTTTTT
CASTGGAIANTGELFF
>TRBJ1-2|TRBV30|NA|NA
TGTGCCTGGAGCGCACAGGTGTATGGCTACACCTTC
CAWSAQVYGYTF
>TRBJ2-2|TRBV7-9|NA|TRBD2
TGTGCCAGCAGCTCTTGGGCGGGAGCAGTCACTGGGGAGCTGTTTTTT
CASSSWAGAVTGELFF
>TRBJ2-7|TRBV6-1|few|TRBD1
TGTGCCAGCATTCGGGACAGGGAGGGGGAGCAGTACTTC
CASIRDREGEQYF
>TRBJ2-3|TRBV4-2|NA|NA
TGTGCCAGCAGCCAGGGGACAAGCAGCACAGATACGCAGTATTTT
CASSQGTSSTDTQYF
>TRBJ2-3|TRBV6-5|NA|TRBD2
TGTGCCAGCAGTTACCTTCCTAGCGGGAGCCCGGATACGCAGTATTTT
CASSYLPSGSPDTQYF
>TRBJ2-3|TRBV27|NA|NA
TGTGCCAGCAGTTTTCGAAATCCCCAGGATACGCAGTATTTT
CASSFRNPQDTQYF
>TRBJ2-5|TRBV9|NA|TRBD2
TGTGCCAGCAGCTCTCTAGCGGGAGGAGAGACCCAGTACTTC
CASSSLAGGETQYF
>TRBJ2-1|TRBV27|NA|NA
TGTGCCAGCAGTTGGCCTAGCGCCCCGCGGGGTGAGCAGTTCTTC
CASSWPSAPRGEQFF
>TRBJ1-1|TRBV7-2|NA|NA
TGTGCCAGCAGCTTAGGAGCAAGACAAATCATGAACACTGAAGCTTTCTTT
CASSLGARQIMNTEAFF
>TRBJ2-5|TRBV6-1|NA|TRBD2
TGTGCCAGCAACCGAGCGGGGAGAGAAGAGACCCAGTACTTC
CASNRAGREETQYF
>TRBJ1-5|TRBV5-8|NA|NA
TGTGCCAGCGGCCAAAGGGGGAATCAGCCCCAGCATTTT
CASGQRGNQPQHF
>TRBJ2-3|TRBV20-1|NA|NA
TGCAGTGCAAGTACGAGGGTCTTGCAGTATTTT
CSASTRVLQYF
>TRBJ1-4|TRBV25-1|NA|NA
TGTGCCAGCAGTGAATTAAGGGGGACGGTGGCAACTAATGAAAAACTGTTTTTT
CASSELRGTVATNEKLFF
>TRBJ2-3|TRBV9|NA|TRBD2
TGTGCCAGCAGCGTAGCGGGGGGTCGGTCAGATACGCAGTATTTT
CASSVAGGRSDTQYF